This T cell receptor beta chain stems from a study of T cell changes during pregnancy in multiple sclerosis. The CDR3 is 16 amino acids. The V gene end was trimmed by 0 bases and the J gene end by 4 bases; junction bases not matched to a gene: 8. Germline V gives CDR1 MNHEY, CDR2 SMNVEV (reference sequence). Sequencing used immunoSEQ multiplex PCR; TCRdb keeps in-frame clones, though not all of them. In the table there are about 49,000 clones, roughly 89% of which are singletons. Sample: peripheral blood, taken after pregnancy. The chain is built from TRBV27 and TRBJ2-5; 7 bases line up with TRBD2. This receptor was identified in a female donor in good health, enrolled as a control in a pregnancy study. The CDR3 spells CASSLSVAGVGETQYF. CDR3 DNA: TGTGCCAGCAGTTTATCAGTAGCGGGTGTTGGAGAGACCCAGTACTTC.